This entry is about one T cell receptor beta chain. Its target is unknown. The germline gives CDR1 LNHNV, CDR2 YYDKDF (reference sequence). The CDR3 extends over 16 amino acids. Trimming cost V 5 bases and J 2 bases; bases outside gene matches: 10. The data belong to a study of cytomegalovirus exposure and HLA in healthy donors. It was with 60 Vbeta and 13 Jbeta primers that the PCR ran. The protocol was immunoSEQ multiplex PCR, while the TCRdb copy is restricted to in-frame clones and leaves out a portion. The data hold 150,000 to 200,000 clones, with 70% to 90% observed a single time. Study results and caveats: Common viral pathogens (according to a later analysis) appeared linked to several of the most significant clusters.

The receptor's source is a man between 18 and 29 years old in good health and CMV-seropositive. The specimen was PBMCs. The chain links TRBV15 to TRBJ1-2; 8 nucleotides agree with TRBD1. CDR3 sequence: CATSPDRTGRNYGYTF. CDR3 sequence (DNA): TGTGCCACCAGCCCCGACCGGACAGGGCGGAACTATGGCTACACCTTC.